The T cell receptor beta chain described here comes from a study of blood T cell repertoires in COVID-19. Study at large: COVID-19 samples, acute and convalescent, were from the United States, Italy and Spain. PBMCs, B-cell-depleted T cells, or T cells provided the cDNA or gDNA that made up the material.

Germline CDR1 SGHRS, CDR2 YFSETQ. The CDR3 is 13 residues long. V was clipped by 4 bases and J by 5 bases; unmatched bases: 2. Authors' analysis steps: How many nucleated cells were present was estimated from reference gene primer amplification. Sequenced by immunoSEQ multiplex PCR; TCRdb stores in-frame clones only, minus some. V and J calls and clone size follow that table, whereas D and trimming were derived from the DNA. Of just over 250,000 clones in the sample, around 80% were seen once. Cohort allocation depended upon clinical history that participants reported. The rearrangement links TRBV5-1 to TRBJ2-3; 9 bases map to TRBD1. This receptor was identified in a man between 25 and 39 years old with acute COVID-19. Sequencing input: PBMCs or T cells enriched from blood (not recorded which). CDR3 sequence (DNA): TGCGCCAGCAGCGGGGGACAGGGAGATACGCAGTATTTT. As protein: CASSGGQGDTQYF.